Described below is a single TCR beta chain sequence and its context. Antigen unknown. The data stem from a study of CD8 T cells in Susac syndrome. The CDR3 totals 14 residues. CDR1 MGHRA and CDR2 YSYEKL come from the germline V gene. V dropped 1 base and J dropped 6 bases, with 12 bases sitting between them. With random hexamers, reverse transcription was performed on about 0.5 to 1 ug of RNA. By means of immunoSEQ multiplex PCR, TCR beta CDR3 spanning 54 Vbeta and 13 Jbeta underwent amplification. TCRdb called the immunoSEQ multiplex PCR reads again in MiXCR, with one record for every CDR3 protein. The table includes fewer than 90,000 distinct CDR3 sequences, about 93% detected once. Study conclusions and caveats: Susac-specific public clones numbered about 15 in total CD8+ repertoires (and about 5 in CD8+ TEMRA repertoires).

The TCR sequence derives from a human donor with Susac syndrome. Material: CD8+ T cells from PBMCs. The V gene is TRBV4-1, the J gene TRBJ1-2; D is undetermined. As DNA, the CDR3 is TGCGCCAGCAGCCAAGGCCCCGGATCGGATGGCTACACCTTC. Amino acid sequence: CASSQGPGSDGYTF.